A selection of T cell receptor beta chains follows, all from one sample in a study of PD-L1 blockade in urothelial cancer. Measured with immunoSEQ multiplex PCR; TCRdb has only the in-frame clones, and not every one. The sample has approximately 100,000 clones, approximately 86% seen once. Sequences were derived from PBMCs, sampled around atezolizumab (anti-PD-L1) treatment. Receptor source: a man in his fifties with urothelial cancer. Each CDR3 is given without its conserved first and last residue.

TRBJ2-5,TRBV11-2,13,ASSRRDSRQETQY
TRBJ2-2,TRBV7-9,11,ASSRGNTGELF
TRBJ1-2,TRBV19,11,ASSRDRNYGYT
TRBJ2-7,TRBV7-8,11,ASSSTGNGEQY
TRBJ2-5,TRBV15,13,ATRPTPQYQETQY
TRBJ1-5,TRBV19,11,ASSGTGNQPQH
TRBJ2-1,TRBV7-9,14,ASSSLAGSLTNEQF
TRBJ1-6,TRBV7-2,13,ASSLSPMSHSPLH
TRBJ1-3,TRBV10-2,14,ASSEPFLASGNTIY
TRBJ1-1,TRBV11-1,14,ASSFRTGVRDTEAF
TRBJ2-7,TRBV5-1,10,ASSIDRDEQY
TRBJ2-3,TRBV11-2,14,ASSSGLAGAGDTQY
TRBJ2-3,TRBV16,15,ASSLGGLAGVADTQY
TRBJ2-7,TRBV19,12,ASSNRENTYEQY
TRBJ2-5,TRBV6-5,12,ASSPYRVRETQY
TRBJ1-2,TRBV29-1,10,SVTQGAGGYT
TRBJ1-2,TRBV14,10,ASSQDGNGYT
TRBJ2-1,TRBV11-2,14,ASSLVLRTGVGEQF
TRBJ2-5,TRBV6-5,13,ASSYSSWTGETQY
TRBJ2-1,TRBV7-9,14,ASSPKGLDAYNEQF
TRBJ2-3,TRBV9,12,ASSGGQGGDTQY
TRBJ2-7,TRBV5-5,12,ASSLSRQTYEQY
TRBJ2-2,TRBV5-1,12,ASSLAQGPGELF
TRBJ2-4,TRBV30,13,AWSWSGGAKNIQY